A selection of T cell receptor beta chains follows, all from one sample in a study of blood T cell repertoires in COVID-19. Generated by immunoSEQ multiplex PCR, the TCRdb table keeps only in-frame clones and is missing some. Of under 200,000 clones detected, 70% to 90% appear once; the ten largest clones hold about 10%. The source material was peripheral blood. The origin of the receptors is a woman in her sixties or seventies with COVID-19, enrolled during active disease. The CDR3 runs from the conserved cysteine through the conserved F or W. A D gene is named only where the DNA matches it firmly. The listing skips clone size in some rows; elsewhere it reads once, few, many or a size class.

v_call	d_call	clone_size	j_call	cdr3_aa	cdr3_nt
TRBV7-8	NA	NA	TRBJ1-2	CASSLVEGGYTF	TGTGCCAGCAGCTTGGTGGAGGGCGGCTACACCTTC
TRBV30	NA	NA	TRBJ2-2	CAWSLTLANTGELFF	TGTGCCTGGAGCTTAACGCTAGCAAACACCGGGGAGCTGTTTTTT
TRBV15	NA	NA	TRBJ2-7	CATMGSSYEQYF	TGTGCCACCATGGGGAGCTCCTACGAGCAGTACTTC
TRBV6-2/TRBV6-3	NA	NA	TRBJ1-1	CASSITGNTEAFF	TGTGCCAGCAGCATAACAGGGAACACTGAAGCTTTCTTT
TRBV18	NA	NA	TRBJ1-4	CASSPQWGGAEKLFF	TGTGCCAGCTCACCCCAGTGGGGGGGGGCCGAAAAACTGTTTTTT
TRBV15	NA	once	TRBJ1-1	CATSRAGRVKTEAFF	TGTGCCACCAGCAGAGCGGGCAGGGTAAAGACTGAAGCTTTCTTT
TRBV30	NA	NA	TRBJ2-7	CAWADTYEQYF	TGTGCCTGGGCGGACACCTACGAGCAGTACTTC
TRBV28	TRBD1	NA	TRBJ1-2	CASRDRGRSGGYTF	TGTGCCAGCAGGGACAGGGGGCGCTCGGGTGGCTACACCTTC
TRBV6-1	NA	NA	TRBJ2-5	CASSEVVGRETQYF	TGTGCCAGCAGTGAAGTTGTAGGGAGGGAGACCCAGTACTTC
TRBV10-1	TRBD1	NA	TRBJ1-5	CASSLDSYRGEDVNQPQHF	TGCGCCAGCAGTTTAGATTCCTACAGGGGGGAAGACGTGAATCAGCCCCAGCATTTT
TRBV28	TRBD2	NA	TRBJ2-5	CASSPGGWETQYF	TGTGCCAGCAGTCCGGGGGGGTGGGAGACCCAGTACTTC
TRBV11-1	NA	NA	TRBJ1-5	CASSPGTNQPQHF	TGTGCCAGCAGCCCAGGAACTAATCAGCCCCAGCATTTT
TRBV18	NA	NA	TRBJ1-6	CASSPGSSYNSPLHF	TGTGCCAGCTCACCAGGGAGCTCCTATAATTCACCCCTCCACTTT
TRBV7-3	NA	NA	TRBJ2-1	CASSSRGKTYNEQFF	TGTGCCAGCAGCTCCCGAGGCAAAACCTACAATGAGCAGTTCTTC
TRBV28	TRBD1	NA	TRBJ1-4	CASSLPPGTGNEKLFF	TGTGCCAGCAGTTTGCCCCCCGGGACAGGGAATGAAAAACTGTTTTTT
TRBV6-2/TRBV6-3	NA	NA	TRBJ1-1	CASSYSRLGGVRWYTEAFF	TGTGCCAGCAGTTACTCGCGCCTCGGGGGTGTCCGTTGGTATACTGAAGCTTTCTTT
TRBV5-1	NA	NA	TRBJ1-1	CASKLNTEAFF	TGCGCCAGCAAACTCAACACTGAAGCTTTCTTT
TRBV5-5	TRBD1	NA	TRBJ1-2	CASSWDRNRANYGYTF	TGTGCCAGCAGCTGGGACAGAAACCGAGCTAACTATGGCTACACCTTC
TRBV4-2	NA	NA	TRBJ2-2	CASSQVSVYTGELFF	TGTGCCAGCAGCCAAGTAAGCGTCTACACCGGGGAGCTGTTTTTT
TRBV27	TRBD1	NA	TRBJ2-7	CASTGTGVSYEQYF	TGTGCCAGCACCGGGACAGGGGTATCGTACGAGCAGTACTTC
TRBV19	TRBD2	NA	TRBJ2-3	CASRRGLAGVGTQYF	TGTGCCAGTAGAAGGGGACTAGCGGGAGTGGGCACGCAGTATTTT
TRBV7-9	NA	NA	TRBJ1-1	CASSLAQNTEAFF	TGTGCCAGCAGCTTAGCCCAGAACACTGAAGCTTTCTTT
TRBV7-9	NA	NA	TRBJ1-3	CASGPTRSGNTIYF	TGTGCCAGCGGGCCCACGAGATCTGGAAACACCATATATTTT
TRBV15	TRBD1	NA	TRBJ2-5	CATSRLLTGGQETQYF	TGTGCCACCAGCAGGCTACTGACAGGGGGCCAAGAGACCCAGTACTTC
TRBV6-1	TRBD1	NA	TRBJ1-1	CASSELPGGVAEAFF	TGTGCCAGCAGTGAACTCCCAGGGGGCGTCGCTGAAGCTTTCTTT
TRBV5-8	TRBD1	NA	TRBJ1-4	CASSFLTGGAGEKLFF	TGTGCCAGCAGCTTCCTAACAGGGGGCGCTGGGGAAAAACTGTTTTTT
TRBV10-3	TRBD1	NA	TRBJ1-2	CAISDRGQGNYGYTF	TGTGCCATCAGTGACCGCGGACAGGGTAACTATGGCTACACCTTC
TRBV18	NA	NA	TRBJ2-2	CASSPPTQAYTGELFF	TGTGCCAGCTCACCACCGACCCAGGCTTACACCGGGGAGCTGTTTTTT
TRBV30	TRBD2	NA	TRBJ2-7	CAWTPGTSGRPSYEQYF	TGTGCCTGGACCCCCGGGACTAGCGGGAGGCCCTCCTACGAGCAGTACTTC
TRBV10-2	NA	NA	TRBJ1-5	CASSESRQTYQPQHF	TGCGCCAGCAGTGAGTCCAGACAGACCTATCAGCCCCAGCATTTT
TRBV25-1	NA	NA	TRBJ2-5	CAYGLREPQETQYF	TGTGCCTACGGCTTGAGGGAGCCCCAAGAGACCCAGTACTTC
TRBV9	TRBD1	few	TRBJ2-7	CASSGTGTGISEQYF	TGTGCCAGCAGCGGGACCGGGACAGGAATCTCCGAGCAGTACTTC
TRBV10-3	NA	NA	TRBJ1-1	CAISQSGTEAFF	TGTGCCATCAGTCAATCGGGCACTGAAGCTTTCTTT
TRBV10-3	TRBD1	NA	TRBJ2-7	CAIARQGPYEQYF	TGTGCCATCGCCCGACAGGGGCCCTACGAGCAGTACTTC
TRBV7-8	NA	NA	TRBJ2-2	CASSYRVGGNTGELFF	TGTGCCAGCAGCTACCGGGTCGGGGGTAACACCGGGGAGCTGTTTTTT
TRBV6-2/TRBV6-3	NA	NA	TRBJ2-7	CASNPLELFADEQYF	TGTGCCAGCAACCCCCTAGAACTTTTCGCGGACGAGCAGTACTTC
TRBV6-5	NA	NA	TRBJ1-1	CASSYVPGVDTEAFF	TGTGCCAGCAGTTACGTTCCGGGGGTCGACACTGAAGCTTTCTTT
TRBV30	TRBD1	NA	TRBJ1-5	CAWSVGRRQGDQPQHF	TGTGCCTGGAGTGTAGGACGGAGACAGGGAGATCAGCCCCAGCATTTT
TRBV6-4	NA	few	TRBJ2-3	CASSDSGGGTDTQYF	TGTGCCAGCAGTGACTCAGGCGGGGGCACAGATACGCAGTATTTT
TRBV2	TRBD2	NA	TRBJ2-2	CASSLRGVSGINTGELFF	TGTGCCAGCAGTCTTCGTGGTGTTAGCGGGATTAACACCGGGGAGCTGTTTTTT
TRBV9	NA	NA	TRBJ1-1	CASSVEGAGRNTEAFF	TGTGCCAGCAGCGTAGAGGGCGCAGGGCGAAACACTGAAGCTTTCTTT
TRBV2	NA	few	TRBJ2-7	CASRSNRRWTESYEQYF	TGTGCCAGCAGGTCAAACCGGCGTTGGACAGAGAGTTACGAGCAGTACTTC
TRBV25-1	NA	NA	TRBJ1-1	CASSESVLNTEAFF	TGTGCCAGCAGTGAGTCAGTCCTGAACACTGAAGCTTTCTTT
TRBV19	TRBD1	NA	TRBJ1-5	CASDRGLAQPQHF	TGTGCCAGTGACAGGGGGCTGGCTCAGCCCCAGCATTTT
TRBV7-3	TRBD2	NA	TRBJ2-1	CASSLGLAQFF	TGTGCCAGCAGTTTGGGACTAGCCCAGTTCTTC
TRBV6-5	TRBD1	few	TRBJ1-6	CASSYLGTGADSPLHF	TGTGCCAGCAGTTACTTGGGGACAGGGGCGGATTCACCCCTCCACTTT
TRBV12-3/TRBV12-4	TRBD1	NA	TRBJ1-1	CASRDRESTEAFF	TGTGCCAGCAGGGACAGGGAGAGCACTGAAGCTTTCTTT
TRBV10-1	NA	few	TRBJ2-2	CASSDRDTGELFF	TGCGCCAGCAGTGACAGGGACACCGGGGAGCTGTTTTTT
TRBV18	TRBD1	NA	TRBJ2-1	CASSPDRVIYNEQFF	TGTGCCAGCTCACCCGACAGGGTAATCTACAATGAGCAGTTCTTC
TRBV21-1	NA	once	TRBJ1-1	CASSNVDRGLDTEAFF	TGTGCCAGCAGCAATGTCGACAGGGGGTTGGACACTGAAGCTTTCTTT
TRBV5-1	TRBD2	NA	TRBJ2-1	CASSLVLAGELDEQFF	TGCGCCAGCAGCTTGGTGCTAGCGGGAGAGCTAGATGAGCAGTTCTTC
TRBV6-4	NA	NA	TRBJ1-5	CADVYAAGQPQHF	TGTGCCGATGTTTACGCTGCAGGTCAGCCCCAGCATTTT
TRBV3-1/TRBV3-2	NA	once	TRBJ1-2	CASSHDAYRPNYGYTF	TGTGCCAGCAGCCACGATGCGTACCGTCCTAACTATGGCTACACCTTC